The 18 T cell receptor beta chains in this list originate from one sample, sequenced in a study of siplizumab effects on memory and regulatory T cells. The antigens these receptors bind are not known. The authors cocultured the mixed lymphocyte reaction cells at 37 degrees C for 6 to 7 days. The method was immunoSEQ multiplex PCR; TCRdb's version includes in-frame clones alone and lacks a portion of them. Here the sample spans some 9,900 clones, just over 45% being singletons. Sequencing input: CFSE-low (dividing) CD4+ T cells sorted from an allogeneic mixed lymphocyte reaction. The receptors originated from a human donor in good health; the cells came from an allogeneic mixed lymphocyte reaction.

V usage is TRBV2 and J usage is TRBJ2-5; 7 nucleotides align to TRBD1. This CDR3 is built from 15 residues. The V segment lost 0 bases and the J segment 1 base; nucleotides outside the gene matches: 2. CDR1 and CDR2 (germline): SNHLY, FYNNEI. DNA of the CDR3: TGTGCCAGCAGTGAAGCACAGGGGATCCAAGAGACCCAGTACTTC. Translation: CASSEAQGIQETQYF.

The gene calls are TRBV2 and TRBJ2-3; 7 positions agree with TRBD1. Germline CDR1 reads SNHLY; CDR2 reads FYNNEI. The CDR3 consists of 16 residues. The trim removed 6 bases at V and 0 bases at J, leaving 9 bases unmatched. The CDR3 region has the DNA TGTGCCAGCAGCCGAACAGGGGTCCGAAGCACAGATACGCAGTATTTT. It encodes CASSRTGVRSTDTQYF.

V and J are TRBV6-6 and TRBJ2-1; 7 nucleotides match TRBD2. CDR3 length: 15 residues. The V gene end was trimmed by 8 bases and the J gene end by 2 bases; junction bases not matched to a gene: 9. Per germline, CDR1 MNHNY and CDR2 SVGAGI (reference sequence). This chain's CDR3 is CASGGGGRAYNEQFF. CDR3 nucleotides: TGTGCCAGCGGGGGGGGAGGGAGGGCCTACAATGAGCAGTTCTTC.

Note on this clone: This likely traces to a read error, being one base from a far larger clone. The CDR3 reads CGSCSGGRHNEQFF. The CDR3 bases are TGTGGCAGTTGTTCAGGGGGCCGTCACAATGAGCAGTTCTTC. The chain combines TRBV28 with TRBJ2-1; TRBD1 matches at 8 bases. Per germline, CDR1 MDHEN and CDR2 SYDVKM. The CDR3 runs 14 residues.

The chain combines TRBV14 with TRBJ1-1; D is unresolved. This CDR3 is built from 13 residues. CDR1 and CDR2 (germline): SGHDN, FVKESK. Trimming left V 8 bases short and J 0 bases short, with 10 bases between. In nucleotides, the CDR3 is TGTGCCAGCGCCCACGGCTTGAACACTGAAGCTTTCTTT. Residues: CASAHGLNTEAFF.

The chain employs TRBV5-6 and TRBJ2-3, with 12 bases lining up with TRBD1. The germline V gene has CDR1 SGHDT and CDR2 YYEEEE. The CDR3 has 15 amino acids. V shed 7 bases, J shed 4 bases, and the junction held 7 bases outside the gene matches. CDR3 bases: TGTGCCAGCGACCACGGGACAGGGGGCGCAGATACGCAGTATTTT. Residues: CASDHGTGGADTQYF.

Judged by abundance, this clone is medium-sized (0.01 to 0.1%). The CDR3 loop reads CASSVDHGTGNTEAFF. CDR3 coding DNA: TGTGCCAGCAGCGTAGATCATGGGACAGGGAACACTGAAGCTTTCTTT. The rearrangement uses TRBV9 and TRBJ1-1, with 8 bases that match TRBD1. Unmatched junction bases numbered 5, after V lost 0 bases and J lost 1 base. The CDR3 has 16 residues. Germline V lookup: CDR1 SGDLS, CDR2 YYNGEE.

The rearrangement joins TRBV5-4 to TRBJ2-2; no reliable D call. CDR1 and CDR2 (germline): SGHNT, YYREEE (reference sequence). There are 13 residues in the CDR3. V was shortened by 2 bases and J by 5 bases, with 7 bases between the two germline ends. The CDR3 DNA reads as TGTGCCAGCAGCTTTACTTGGACCGGGGAGCTGTTTTTT. It encodes CASSFTWTGELFF.

This clone is categorized as medium-sized. V gene TRBV7-3 combines with J gene TRBJ1-4, with no clear D. Germline lookup yields CDR1 SGHTA and CDR2 FQGTGA. The CDR3 runs 15 residues. Trimming took off 5 bases at V and 1 base at J, with 11 bases between the two ends. CDR3: CASSLSGRTNEKLFF. The CDR3 nucleotides are TGTGCCAGCAGCCTGAGCGGGCGAACTAATGAAAAACTGTTTTTT.

This clone has a single count. The chain carries TRBV6-1 and TRBJ2-7, with 10 positions matching TRBD2. The germline V gene has CDR1 MNHNS and CDR2 SASEGT. With V trimmed by 4 bases and J by 4 bases, 10 bases remained unmatched. The CDR3 covers 16 residues. The CDR3 DNA is TGTGCCAGCAGTGTAAGTTTCCTAGCGGGAGTGTACGAGCAGTACTTC. As protein: CASSVSFLAGVYEQYF.

This clone rates as medium-sized. This rearrangement joins TRBV27 to TRBJ2-7; 7 bases are a match to TRBD2. Looked up from germline, CDR1 is MNHEY and CDR2 is SMNVEV (reference sequence). CDR3 length equals 13 residues. J gave up 5 bases and V 5 bases, and 6 bases lay outside the gene matches. CDR3 bases: TGTGCCAGCAGTAGCGGCGGGGGACACGAGCAGTACTTC. This gives the protein CASSSGGGHEQYF.

This chain uses TRBV14 with TRBJ2-1; D is unclear. Trimming shortened V by 0 bases and J by 8 bases, and 17 bases separated the two germline ends. The CDR3 has 16 amino acids. CDR1 is SGHDN, CDR2 FVKESK, per germline. The CDR3 spells CASSQDINKGWDEQFF. Here the CDR3 DNA reads TGTGCCAGCAGCCAAGATATTAATAAGGGTTGGGATGAGCAGTTCTTC.

This clone was detected a few times. The gene calls are TRBV27 and TRBJ1-2, with 10 nucleotides matching TRBD1. The CDR3 is 15 residues long. Per germline, CDR1 MNHEY and CDR2 SMNVEV (reference sequence). Germline trimming cut 5 bases from V and 6 bases from J; bases unmatched to any gene: 9. CDR3 DNA: TGTGCCAGCAGTGTCGGCGACAGGGGGCATAATGGCTACACCTTC. Protein product: CASSVGDRGHNGYTF.

The J gene is TRBJ2-3, the V gene TRBV28; possibly TRBD2 for D (6 bases). The CDR3 consists of 15 residues. Germline CDR1 MDHEN, CDR2 SYDVKM. Between the trimmed V and J ends, which lost 1 base and 4 bases, there was a span of 12 bases. The CDR3 spells CASSLSGRRADTQYF. The CDR3 DNA reads TGTGCCAGCAGTTTATCCGGGAGAAGAGCAGATACGCAGTATTTT.

The chain links TRBV10-1 to TRBJ2-1, with D possibly being TRBD2 (5 bases). The CDR3 length is 15 residues. V dropped 3 bases and J dropped 2 bases, with 11 bases sitting between them. CDR1 is WNHNN and CDR2 is SYGVQD in the germline V gene (reference sequence). The CDR3 DNA is TGCGCCAGCAGTGAATTAGAGGGCCCCTACAATGAGCAGTTCTTC. This codes for CASSELEGPYNEQFF.

Sample share makes this clone medium-sized (0.01 to 0.1%). The rearrangement links TRBV11-1 to TRBJ2-7; D is possibly TRBD2 (6 bases). V lost 3 bases and J lost 2, with 11 bases in between. Germline CDR1 is SGHAT and CDR2 is FQDESV (reference sequence). There are 14 residues in the CDR3. CDR3 sequence reads: CASSLGGKPYEQYF. In nucleotides, the CDR3 is TGTGCCAGCAGCTTGGGCGGGAAACCCTACGAGCAGTACTTC. The variable domain in full, completed from reference TRBV11-1 and TRBJ2-7, reads EAEVAQSPRYKITEKSQAVAFWCDPISGHATLYWYRQILGQGPELLVQFQDESVVDDSQLPKDRFSAERLKGVDSTLKIQPAELGDSAMYLCASSLGGKPYEQYFGPGTRLTVT.

V gene TRBV30 combines with J gene TRBJ2-1, with no clear D. Trimming left V 2 bases short and J 11 bases short, with 10 bases between. The CDR3 is 11 residues long. Germline V gene lookup returns CDR1 GTSNPN and CDR2 SVGIG (reference sequence). CDR3 coding DNA: TGTGCCTGGAGTCTACCGAACAAGCAGTTCTTC. Encoded protein: CAWSLPNKQFF.

The table lists this clone with a few counts. The rearrangement joins TRBV5-1 to TRBJ1-1; no firm D call. Germline CDR1 SGHRS, CDR2 YFSETQ. The CDR3 is 14 residues long. With 1 base removed from V and 6 bases from J, the gap between germline ends came to 13 bases. The CDR3 DNA sequence: TGCGCCAGCAGCTTGCCGGGGATAAGCGCTGAAGCTTTCTTT. Translation gives CASSLPGISAEAFF.